The entry below gives a single T cell receptor beta chain sequence along with its context. Its matching antigen is unknown. CFSE-dim autoproliferating and CFSE-high non-proliferating T cells from unstimulated culture were sequenced separately. Roughly 5x10^7 CFSE-labeled PBMCs were cultured less than eight days unstimulated, then replicate wells were pooled. The PBMCs received approximately 0.5 uM CFSE and serum-free culture with no added stimuli. The data belong to a study of memory B cells and T cells in multiple sclerosis. This CDR3 comprises 14 residues. The V end was cut by 3 bases, the J end by 9 bases, with 14 bases between. Germline CDR1 MNHEY, CDR2 SVGAGI. The table came from immunoSEQ multiplex PCR; TCRdb's copy has only in-frame clones and leaves some out. Of some 48,000 clones listed, over 75% are singletons.

Sample: PBMCs from blood kept in culture. This clonotype originated in a human donor with multiple sclerosis. V usage is TRBV6-5 and J usage is TRBJ2-2; D unclear. The CDR3 is CASSYSVTLRELFF. CDR3 sequence (DNA): TGTGCCAGCAGTTATTCGGTAACGTTACGGGAGCTGTTTTTT.